A selection of T cell receptor beta chains follows, all from one sample in a study of CD8 T cells in ankylosing spondylitis. Using its own MiXCR run on the 5' RACE reads, TCRdb lists one record per CDR3 protein. In the table there are about 340,000 distinct CDR3 sequences, around 15% of which are singletons. Sequencing used blood, either unsorted or a sorted T cell fraction (not recorded which). These receptors came from a male donor with ankylosing spondylitis or in good health (not recorded which). Each CDR3 is given with its conserved first and last residue. A D gene is named only where the DNA matches it firmly. Size tells how often a clone was seen (once, few, many) or the class of an expanded clone, and some rows leave it out.

size,J,D,V,CDR3,DNA
few,TRBJ1-1,TRBD1,TRBV4-2,CASSQATPGTGVGAFF,TGTGCCAGCAGCCAAGCGACTCCCGGGACAGGGGTTGGAGCTTTCTTT
few,TRBJ2-3,-,TRBV5-6,CASSSTGAGDTQYF,TGTGCCAGCAGCTCCACAGGGGCGGGGGATACGCAGTATTTT
-,TRBJ2-2,-,TRBV12-3/TRBV12-4,CASSSSRGTPSRGLFF,TGTGCCAGCAGTTCATCCCGCGGGACTCCCTCCCGGGGACTGTTTTTT
few,TRBJ1-4,-,TRBV20-1,CSAALPGATNEKLFF,TGCAGTGCGGCCCTCCCAGGGGCAACTAATGAAAAACTGTTTTTT
few,TRBJ1-1,-,TRBV7-2,CASSLGQDGTEAFF,TGTGCCAGCAGCTTAGGGCAGGATGGAACTGAAGCTTTCTTT
-,TRBJ1-2,-,TRBV10-3,CAIGDGLGGYTF,TGTGCCATCGGGGACGGCCTGGGCGGCTACACCTTC
-,TRBJ2-2,-,TRBV12-3/TRBV12-4,CASSLVGGLPGELFF,TGTGCCAGCAGTTTAGTGGGGGGCCTGCCCGGGGAGCTGTTTTTT
few,TRBJ1-2,-,TRBV29-1,CSVEGNGYTF,TGCAGCGTAGAAGGGAATGGCTACACCTTC
once,TRBJ2-1,TRBD2,TRBV5-1,CASSLRVSGGNEQFF,TGCGCCAGCAGCTTGCGGGTATCGGGGGGGAATGAGCAGTTCTTC
-,TRBJ2-1,-,TRBV11-3,CASSRSGTYNEQFF,TGTGCCAGCAGCCGAAGCGGTACCTACAATGAGCAGTTCTTC
once,TRBJ2-2,TRBD2,TRBV5-1,CASSTILAGGNTGELFF,TGCGCCAGCAGCACCATCCTAGCGGGAGGGAACACCGGGGAGCTGTTTTTT
few,TRBJ2-3,TRBD2,TRBV5-1,CASSPENGRGADTQYF,TGCGCCAGCAGCCCAGAGAACGGGAGGGGGGCAGATACGCAGTATTTT
few,TRBJ2-2,-,TRBV19,CASSIEGAGELFF,TGTGCCAGTAGTATTGAGGGGGCCGGGGAGCTGTTTTTT
-,TRBJ1-2,-,TRBV6-5,CASSYGGTPNYGYTF,TGTGCCAGCAGTTACGGCGGGACACCTAACTATGGCTACACCTTC
many,TRBJ1-2,-,TRBV18,CASSPPGSLNYGYTF,TGTGCCAGCTCACCACCAGGGAGCCTCAACTATGGCTACACCTTC
few,TRBJ2-5,TRBD2,TRBV12-3/TRBV12-4,CASTSPASGGVETQYF,TGTGCCAGCACCTCTCCGGCTAGCGGGGGGGTAGAGACCCAGTACTTC
few,TRBJ2-7,-,TRBV27,CASSLSHTSSYEQYF,TGTGCCAGCAGTTTATCTCATACTAGCTCCTACGAGCAGTACTTC
-,TRBJ2-3,-,TRBV24-1,CATSDPLDTQYF,TGTGCCACCAGTGATCCCCTAGATACGCAGTATTTT
-,TRBJ2-3,TRBD2,TRBV5-4,CASSFLLGSGGAYQRGDTQYF,TGTGCCAGCAGCTTTTTATTGGGTAGCGGGGGGGCCTATCAAAGAGGGGATACGCAGTATTTT
-,TRBJ2-3,TRBD1,TRBV10-3,CAISGDRGNTQYF,TGTGCCATCAGTGGGGACAGGGGAAATACGCAGTATTTT
-,TRBJ1-2,-,TRBV4-1,CASSQDNSGYGYTF,TGCGCCAGCAGCCAAGATAACAGCGGCTATGGCTACACCTTC
-,TRBJ1-4,-,TRBV11-2,CASSAGGATNEKLFF,TGTGCCAGCAGCGCGGGGGGGGCAACTAATGAAAAACTGTTTTTT